The next 28 T cell receptor beta chains were all read from a single sample in a study of blood T cell repertoires in COVID-19. Repertoires were generated with immunoSEQ multiplex PCR, while TCRdb's copy carries only in-frame clones and drops some. The sample has approximately 84,000 clones; more than 65% are singletons. Sequenced input: peripheral blood. The receptors derive from a human donor in a cohort sampled during active COVID-19.

The chain links TRBV6-6 to TRBJ1-3; no firm D call. CDR3 length equals 13 residues. Trimming removed 8 bases from V and 0 bases from J, with 8 bases in between. CDR1 and CDR2 (germline): MNHNY, SVGAGI (reference sequence). This CDR3 is CASHESSGNTIYF. The CDR3 DNA is TGTGCCAGCCATGAGTCCTCTGGAAACACCATATATTTT.

This chain connects TRBV11-3 to TRBJ2-5; D ambiguous. CDR3 size: 13 residues. The germline V gene has CDR1 SGHNT and CDR2 YENEEA. The V end was cut by 2 bases, the J end by 1 base, with 5 bases between. CDR3 sequence reads: CASSLNGQETQYF. The CDR3 bases are TGTGCCAGCAGCTTAAACGGCCAAGAGACCCAGTACTTC.

The table lists this clone with a count of one. J is TRBJ2-7 and V is TRBV7-8; TRBD1 agrees at 7 bases. CDR1 and CDR2 from the germline V gene are SGHVS and FQNEAQ. Trimming took 2 bases from V and 7 from J; bases not matched to a gene: 14. CDR3 length equals 16 residues. The CDR3 region is CASSLRPGQSLGEQYF. In DNA form, the CDR3 reads TGTGCCAGCAGCTTAAGGCCGGGACAGAGTTTGGGTGAGCAGTACTTC.

In nucleotides, the CDR3 is TGCAGCGTTTCTAGCGGGGGTGGGGTCTCCTACAATGAGCAGTTCTTC. Protein product: CSVSSGGGVSYNEQFF. The chain joins TRBV29-1 to TRBJ2-1, with 10 bases that match TRBD2. V trimming: 5 bases; J trimming: 0 bases; junction bases outside the gene matches: 7. CDR3 length: 16 amino acids. Germline V gives CDR1 SQVTM, CDR2 ANQGSEA.

This chain links TRBV7-2 with TRBJ2-3; 12 bases fit TRBD1. Germline CDR1 is SGHTA and CDR2 is FQGNSA. With 5 bases clipped from V and 4 bases from J, the junction kept 4 bases outside the gene matches. The CDR3 runs to 15 residues. The CDR3 DNA reads as TGTGCCAGCAGCGCCGGGACAGGGGGCGCAGATACGCAGTATTTT. Amino acids: CASSAGTGGADTQYF.

The rearrangement links TRBV9 to TRBJ1-4; possible D gene TRBD1, 5 bases. The CDR3 runs 12 residues. Germline V gives CDR1 SGDLS, CDR2 YYNGEE. V lost 7 bases and J lost 6, with 10 bases in between. CDR3 in amino acids: CASGRVDEKLFF. The CDR3 DNA reads as TGTGCCAGCGGCAGGGTGGATGAAAAACTGTTTTTT.

This clone has just one count. The chain combines TRBV7-2 with TRBJ2-5; the D gene is possibly TRBD2 (7 bases). Germline-derived CDR1 and CDR2 are SGHTA and FQGNSA. Trimming removed 0 bases at V and 4 bases at J, with 12 bases between. The length of the CDR3 is 15 residues. This CDR3 reads CASSLAGGLGETQYF. The CDR3 DNA sequence: TGTGCCAGCAGCTTAGCGGGGGGGCTGGGAGAGACCCAGTACTTC.

This clone showed up just once. Written as DNA, the CDR3 is TGTGCCACCAGCAGAGAGTGGGGAGGTATGAATCAGCCCCAGCATTTT. Translated: CATSREWGGMNQPQHF. The chain uses TRBV15 and TRBJ1-5; D is undetermined. Germline CDR1 and CDR2: LNHNV and YYDKDF (reference sequence). CDR3 length: 16 residues. With 0 bases removed from V and 4 bases from J, the gap between germline ends came to 13 bases.

A single count supports this clone. J is TRBJ2-7 and V is TRBV11-2, with a possible D match to TRBD1 (6 bases). This CDR3 has 12 residues. Per germline, CDR1 SGHAT and CDR2 FQNNGV. The V gene lost 7 bases and the J gene lost 7 bases, with 14 bases spanning the gap. CDR3 in amino acids: CASNLGQREQYF. DNA for the CDR3: TGTGCCAGCAACCTCGGACAGCGGGAGCAGTACTTC.

The rearrangement links TRBV12-3 or TRBV12-4 to TRBJ2-7; perhaps TRBD1 as D (5 bases). CDR3 length equals 13 residues. V lost 6 bases to trimming and J lost 3 bases, with 12 bases between them. Here the CDR3 DNA reads TGTGCCAGCAGGATATCAGGGAACTACGAGCAGTACTTC. This sequence encodes CASRISGNYEQYF.

This chain uses TRBV27 with TRBJ1-5; D ambiguous. Trimming pared 3 bases from V and 6 bases from J, leaving 12 bases between. Germline CDR1 and CDR2: MNHEY and SMNVEV (reference sequence). The CDR3 contains 14 residues. The chain's CDR3 is CASSFVYLSQPQHF. Written as DNA, the CDR3 is TGTGCCAGCAGTTTCGTCTATTTGAGTCAGCCCCAGCATTTT.

The rearrangement uses TRBV7-2 and TRBJ2-5, with D possibly TRBD2 on 5 matching bases. Germline V gene lookup returns CDR1 SGHTA and CDR2 FQGNSA. Trimming cost V 0 bases and J 5 bases, with 19 bases left between them. This CDR3 region has 17 residues. The CDR3 DNA reads TGTGCCAGCAGCTTAGCGCTTTATTCAGGATCGGGGGAGACCCAGTACTTC. It yields the protein CASSLALYSGSGETQYF.

This clone was found once. The rearrangement joins TRBV28 to TRBJ1-2; 12 nucleotides line up with TRBD1. J gave up 5 bases and V 6 bases, and 7 bases lay outside the gene matches. The CDR3 runs 15 residues. From germline, CDR1 is MDHEN and CDR2 SYDVKM. The CDR3: CASRAGTGGRYGYTF. CDR3 bases: TGTGCCAGCAGAGCCGGGACAGGGGGCCGATATGGCTACACCTTC.

V is TRBV18 and J is TRBJ2-5; weak D call: TRBD2 (6 bases). This CDR3 is built from 13 residues. Germline values: CDR1 KGHSH, CDR2 LQKENI. V was shortened by 3 bases and J by 5 bases, with 10 bases between the two germline ends. The DNA of the CDR3 is TGTGCCAGCTCACCTTTAGGAGGGGAGACCCAGTACTTC. Encoded protein: CASSPLGGETQYF.

The genes are TRBV10-3 and TRBJ1-2; D is undetermined. The CDR3 spans 12 residues. V dropped 0 bases and J dropped 5 bases, with 4 bases sitting between them. CDR1 and CDR2 from the germline V gene are ENHRY and SYGVKD. Here the CDR3 DNA reads TGTGCCATCAGTGAGTCGACTTATGGCTACACCTTC. Its translation is CAISESTYGYTF.

The CDR3, as DNA: TGTGCCAGCAGCGCATCCGGGACAGGGAGCTACGAGCAGTACTTC. This translates into CASSASGTGSYEQYF. The chain employs TRBV5-4 and TRBJ2-7; 9 nucleotides line up with TRBD1. Germline loops: CDR1 SGHNT, CDR2 YYREEE (reference sequence). V trimming: 4 bases; J trimming: 3 bases; junction bases outside the gene matches: 8. This CDR3 region has 15 residues. The complete variable domain, with remaining parts taken from reference TRBV5-4 and TRBJ2-7, reads ETGVTQSPTHLIKTRGQQVTLRCSSQSGHNTVSWYQQALGQGPQFIFQYYREEENGRGNFPPRFSGLQFPNYSSELNVNALELDDSALYLCASSASGTGSYEQYFGPGTRLTVT.

J is TRBJ1-5 and V is TRBV12-3 or TRBV12-4; the D is unclear. V was clipped by 1 base and J by 6 bases, with 7 bases between them. This CDR3 comprises 13 residues. CDR3 amino acids: CASSLGAGQPQHF. CDR3 coding DNA: TGTGCCAGCAGTTTAGGAGCCGGTCAGCCCCAGCATTTT.

The J gene is TRBJ2-5, the V gene TRBV11-2, with D tentatively TRBD1 (6 bases). The CDR3 runs to 17 residues. Germline CDR1 is SGHAT and CDR2 is FQNNGV. The V gene lost 6 bases and the J gene lost 5 bases, with 25 bases spanning the gap. The CDR3 sequence is CASSSGTKVASSETQYF. CDR3 in DNA: TGTGCCAGCAGTTCCGGGACAAAGGTCGCCTCATCGGAGACCCAGTACTTC.

This clone was detected only a few times. The J gene is TRBJ1-5, the V gene TRBV19; D uncertain. Germline-derived CDR1 and CDR2 are LNHDA and SQIVND (reference sequence). Trimming stripped 0 bases from V and 4 bases from J, with 10 bases between. The CDR3 is 15 residues long. Here the CDR3 DNA reads TGTGCCAGTAGTATAGAAGGTTCGGGGAATCAGCCCCAGCATTTT. Its translation is CASSIEGSGNQPQHF.

V usage is TRBV7-9 and J usage is TRBJ2-3; 7 bases agree with TRBD2. The junction had 3 bases not matched to a gene; V was cut back by 5 bases and J by 1 base. Germline V gene sequence: CDR1 SEHNR, CDR2 FQNEAQ (reference sequence). The CDR3 contains 14 residues. The CDR3 region is CASSALAGTDTQYF. As DNA, the CDR3 is TGTGCCAGCAGCGCCCTAGCGGGCACAGATACGCAGTATTTT.

The V and J genes are TRBV19 and TRBJ1-5; tentative D call: TRBD1 (6 bases). Germline V lookup: CDR1 LNHDA, CDR2 SQIVND (reference sequence). The CDR3 consists of 14 residues. V gave up 10 bases and J gave up 4 bases, with 17 bases separating them. Here the CDR3 reads CATKDSQLNQPQHF. The CDR3 region has the DNA TGTGCCACCAAGGACAGTCAACTTAATCAGCCCCAGCATTTT.

This chain connects TRBV2 to TRBJ2-1, with D possibly being TRBD2 (5 bases). Trimming took off 5 bases at V and 8 bases at J, with 10 bases between the two ends. CDR1 is SNHLY and CDR2 is FYNNEI in the germline V gene. This CDR3 has 12 amino acids. For the CDR3, the DNA is TGTGCCAGCAGTTTAGCGTTCGATGAGCAGTTCTTC. Translation: CASSLAFDEQFF.

This chain links TRBV19 with TRBJ2-1, with D perhaps matching TRBD2 (7 bases). Per the germline V gene, CDR1 is LNHDA and CDR2 is SQIVND (reference sequence). This CDR3 has 12 residues. Trimming took off 1 base at V and 12 bases at J, with 10 bases between the two ends. The CDR3 protein is CASSIVGGPQFF. The CDR3 bases are TGTGCCAGTAGTATAGTGGGGGGGCCGCAGTTCTTC.

The rearrangement joins TRBV2 to TRBJ2-2; D remains ambiguous. V lost 4 bases to trimming and J lost 6 bases, with 6 bases between them. This CDR3 has 12 residues. CDR1 is SNHLY and CDR2 is FYNNEI in the germline V gene. The CDR3 region is CASSVEPGELFF. CDR3 DNA: TGTGCCAGCAGTGTAGAGCCCGGGGAGCTGTTTTTT.

This rearrangement joins TRBV5-1 to TRBJ1-6; the D is unclear. V lost 0 bases, J lost 0 bases, and 7 bases lay in between. Germline V CDR1 and CDR2: SGHRS, YFSETQ. The CDR3 has 16 amino acids. The CDR3 bases are TGCGCCAGCAGCTTGGAGGAGAGCTCCTATAATTCACCCCTCCACTTT. It yields the protein CASSLEESSYNSPLHF.

The chain is built from TRBV6-5 and TRBJ2-3; TRBD1 aligns across 7 bases. CDR3 size: 14 residues. Germline V gene sequence: CDR1 MNHEY, CDR2 SVGAGI. V shed 7 bases and J 1 base; nucleotides not matched to a gene: 5. This chain's CDR3 is CASTLTGGTDTQYF. In DNA, the CDR3 is TGTGCCAGCACCCTTACAGGGGGCACAGATACGCAGTATTTT.

This clone was detected once. V usage is TRBV6-1 and J usage is TRBJ2-6; no firm D call. The length of the CDR3 is 16 residues. CDR1 and CDR2 (germline): MNHNS, SASEGT. V lost 0 bases and J lost 2, with 8 bases in between. The CDR3 sequence is CASSEALQAGANVLTF. Here the CDR3 DNA reads TGTGCCAGCAGTGAAGCGCTCCAGGCTGGGGCCAACGTCCTGACTTTC.

The V and J genes are TRBV2 and TRBJ1-5; D is perhaps TRBD1 (5 bases). The CDR3 runs 13 residues. Trimming removed 3 bases at V and 6 bases at J, with 9 bases between. Germline V lookup: CDR1 SNHLY, CDR2 FYNNEI. The CDR3 DNA follows: TGTGCCAGCAGTGAGCTGGGGCGTCAGCCCCAGCATTTT. It yields the protein CASSELGRQPQHF.